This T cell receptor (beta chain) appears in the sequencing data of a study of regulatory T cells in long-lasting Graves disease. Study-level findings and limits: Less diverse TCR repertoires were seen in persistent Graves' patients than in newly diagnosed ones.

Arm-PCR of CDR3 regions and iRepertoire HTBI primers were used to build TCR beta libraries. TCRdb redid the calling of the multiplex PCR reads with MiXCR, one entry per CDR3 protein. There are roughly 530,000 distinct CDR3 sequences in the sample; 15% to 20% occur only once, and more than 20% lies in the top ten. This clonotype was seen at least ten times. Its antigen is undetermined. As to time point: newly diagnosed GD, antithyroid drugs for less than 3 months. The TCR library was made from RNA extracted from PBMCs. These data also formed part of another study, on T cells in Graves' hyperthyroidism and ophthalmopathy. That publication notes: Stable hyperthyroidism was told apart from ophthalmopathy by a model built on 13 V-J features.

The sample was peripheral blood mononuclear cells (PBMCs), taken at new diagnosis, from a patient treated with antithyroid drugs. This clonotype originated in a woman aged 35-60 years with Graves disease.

The chain's CDR3 is CASSYPGLAGGSTYNEQFF. The CDR3 DNA reads TGTGCCAGCAGTTACCCCGGACTAGCGGGGGGATCAACCTACAATGAGCAGTTCTTC. This chain connects TRBV6-2 or TRBV6-3 to TRBJ2-1, with 14 bases identical to TRBD2. The CDR3 extends over 19 amino acids. CDR1 is MNHEY and CDR2 is SVGEGT in the germline V gene. J gave up 2 bases and V 2 bases, and 8 bases lay outside the gene matches.